The 2 T cell receptor beta chains in this list originate from one sample, sequenced in a study of T cell changes during pregnancy in multiple sclerosis. Generated by immunoSEQ multiplex PCR, the TCRdb table keeps only in-frame clones and is missing some. The sample records tens of thousands of clones, 85% to 95% being singletons. Sequencing used CD4+ T cells from peripheral blood mononuclear cells, obtained before pregnancy. Receptor source: a female donor with multiple sclerosis, enrolled in a pregnancy study.

The chain uses TRBV11-3 and TRBJ1-1; D perhaps matches TRBD1 (5 bases). CDR1 is SGHNT and CDR2 is YENEEA in the germline V gene. Trimming took 0 bases from V and 8 from J, leaving 22 bases between them. There are 17 residues in the CDR3. This chain's CDR3 is CASSLDLLAAGKMEAFF. CDR3 nucleotides: TGTGCCAGCAGCTTAGATCTTTTAGCGGCAGGGAAAATGGAAGCTTTCTTT.

This sequence joins TRBV15 and TRBJ1-1, with TRBD1 matching 8 bases. Germline V gene lookup returns CDR1 LNHNV and CDR2 YYDKDF (reference sequence). V dropped 0 bases and J dropped 4; count of bases not matched to a gene: 7. This CDR3 contains 16 residues. The CDR3 spells CATSRDSTGGSTEAFF. The CDR3 nucleotides read TGTGCCACCAGCAGAGACTCAACAGGGGGGAGCACTGAAGCTTTCTTT.